This T cell receptor beta chain is drawn from a study of T cell responses to AZD1222 COVID-19 vaccine. Findings and caveats of the study: Two AZD1222 administrations were followed by greater Spike-specific TCR breadth and depth.

Clones were read by immunoSEQ multiplex PCR, and TCRdb kept only the in-frame ones, dropping some. The top ten clones hold approximately 4% of a sample with roughly 40,000 clones, roughly 75% of them seen once. In regard to this clone: The target antigen is unknown.

The sequence was collected from an adult in good health. The sample here was peripheral blood, taken on day 0 of AZD1222 vaccination.

This CDR3 is CASSQTGGAYGYTF. CDR3 nucleotides: TGTGCCAGCAGTCAAACAGGGGGCGCCTATGGCTACACCTTC. The genes are TRBV11-2 and TRBJ1-2, with 9 positions matching TRBD1. Germline-derived CDR1 and CDR2 are SGHAT and FQNNGV. Trimming removed 6 bases from V and 4 bases from J; junction bases left unmatched: 6. The CDR3 contains 14 residues.